This T cell receptor (beta chain) was obtained from a study of cytomegalovirus exposure and HLA in healthy donors (dated by TCRdb to 2016 to 2017). For context, the study as a whole: According to an earlier analysis of a few hundred of the donors, about 179 million T cells yielded 117 million unique TCR beta sequences and about 280 Gb of sequence data. Donor age, sex, ethnicity and CMV serostatus were collected together with the repertoire data. Of the roughly 390 genotyped donors, 65% to 90% fell in the genetic ancestry cluster associated with self-reported Caucasian donors. An earlier analysis of around 640 of the donors used high-throughput TCR beta sequencing to judge whether each TCR beta V gene segment behaved as functional or pseudogenic. All discovery cohort repertoires had been generated using a single sequencing platform. Rather than drawing on any new phenotypic data, the later analysis identified candidate immune exposures from TCR beta sequences and the way those sequences occurred across donors. A later genetic analysis took genome-wide SNP genotypes for about 60% of the roughly 670 donors and used that subset as a discovery cohort. HLA typing covered class I and class II loci at four-digit resolution. An early release covering 500 to 750 HLA-typed donors comprised about 300 gigabases of sequencing data and roughly 85 million unique TCR sequences. The study aimed to test whether signatures of past pathogen exposure could be identified by cataloging public T cell receptors. The T cell repertoires of some 670 subjects were profiled by immunosequencing and related to cytomegalovirus serostatus. Roughly 5 DR-DQ haplotypes were handled as single units for association and clustering, since linkage in the cohort was strong. The number of typed donors differed by locus: 629-630 for A, B, C, DRB1 and DQB1; some 500 for DQA1; approximately 600 for DPA1; and 400 to 480 for DPB1. Among some 410 genotyped donors of the cohort, an average of 235,054 unique TCR beta nucleotide sequences were sequenced per donor, 15% to 20% of them non-productive. To study patterns of TCR occurrence, a later analysis re-analyzed previously published TCR beta repertoires from 666 donors and added high-resolution HLA genotyping. High-throughput TCR immunosequencing, statistical association of individual TCRs with disease status, and machine learning were combined to predict cytomegalovirus infection status. A separate validation cohort of approximately 120 different subjects was used in addition to the 666-subject first cohort.

The library was produced with the immunoSEQ multiplex PCR assay. For the multiplex PCR, a mixture combining 60 forward primers for TCR Vbeta segments and 13 reverse primers for TCR Jbeta segments was used. The CDR3 region of rearranged TCR beta genes was amplified from genomic DNA with a multiplex PCR assay. Amplified TCR beta libraries were sequenced as 87-base-pair reads on the Illumina HiSeq System. The authors' analysis ran thus. A later analysis tallied 75 million to 95 million unique TCR beta chains across the 666 repertoires, and around 12 million of those chains were shared by two or more donors. Raw reads were error-corrected and collapsed into unique sequences with a nearest-neighbor algorithm that merged closely related sequences to remove PCR and sequencing errors. To assign V, D and J gene segments, CDR3 sequences were aligned to IMGT reference sequences. For a sequence to be retained, a match of at least six nucleotides was required to both a V gene segment and a J gene segment. Rearrangements were classified as productive when the CDR3 lacked stop codons and remained in frame with V and J, and all other rearrangements were classified as non-productive. CDR3 was defined by IMGT convention, running from the second conserved V-encoded cysteine to the conserved J-encoded phenylalanine. The earlier analysis of roughly 590 of the donors excluded sequences that lacked an unambiguous match to a single V gene segment. An earlier analysis of roughly 590 of the donors called V segments functional above 56.7% productive rearrangements and segregating when the between-donor standard deviation exceeded 5%. A statistical classification framework was built for diagnosing cytomegalovirus status from the catalog of TCR beta chain sequences. V and J gene assignment, in a later analysis, came from comparing TCR nucleotide sequences with IMGT/GENE-DB human TR gene sequences. Using the TCRdist pipeline, a later analysis assigned CDR3 sequences along with most-parsimonious VDJ recombination scenarios. A later analysis defined each TCR beta chain by its CDR3 amino acid sequence plus V-gene family, and excluded reads lacking a unique V-gene family. In a later analysis, approximately 590 highly shared, low-generation-probability nucleotide sequences were removed to address suspected cross-contamination and a sequencing artifact. A later analysis calculated a clonal expansion index for each public chain from normalized within-repertoire ranks of inferred template counts. A later analysis computed generation probabilities with a VDJ recombination model fitted to out-of-frame rearrangements, and checked the results against IGoR. A later analysis scored TCR-TCR, TCR-HLA and TCR-CMV co-occurrence with hypergeometric tests, applying a repertoire-size bias correction to TCR pairs. In a later analysis, false discovery rates were estimated by permuting HLA or CMV assignments 20 times. A later analysis grouped co-occurring TCRs with DBSCAN, adding TCRdist sequence similarity when clustering within HLA-allele-positive subsets. For co-occurrence clustering, repertoires with fewer than 30,000 or more than 120,000 public chains were excluded, along with about five repertoires with anomalous nucleotide sharing. The clones in this table, taken by TCRdb from immuneACCESS, are in-frame only. Not every clone is retained; where verified, under half of the shortfall comes from an unresolved V gene, and the cause of the rest is unknown. The V and J calls and the clone size are those of that table, but D and trimming were determined from the DNA. The sample contains tens of thousands of clones, around 75% of them found a single time. The ten largest make up roughly 47% of the sample.

Measured from the cysteine to the phenylalanine, the CDR3 is 14 residues long. Only the CDR3 DNA stays, 42 bases, in frame from base 1. V trim: 10 bases; J trim: 6 bases; unmatched bases: 12. Based on the germline V gene (reference sequence), the CDR1 and CDR2 sequences are LNHDA and SQIVND. Broad study findings and their caveats: An earlier analysis of roughly 570 of the donors showed that most TCR beta V segments appeared in productive rearrangements either about 87% or about 30% of the time, which broadly matched IMGT annotations. A total of roughly 160 TCR beta chains were listed by the study as associated with cytomegalovirus. At a false discovery rate of 0.05, a later analysis linked 16,951 TCR beta sequences to specific HLA alleles. A later analysis found that most CMV-associated TCR beta chains appeared HLA-restricted, with HLA associations seemingly driven largely by CMV exposure. In vitro tests confirmed that a few of the cytomegalovirus-associated TCR beta chains recognize cytomegalovirus antigens. The cohort was sequenced for TCR beta chains only, and without alpha or paired-chain data the features that could be detected were limited. HLA typing was unavailable for some donors at each locus, so association tests used only the typed subset. V-gene and J-gene trimming of TCR beta chains was associated with a missense DCLRE1C variant in a later genetic analysis, and the association was replicated in an independent cohort. Presence/absence analyses assumed roughly uniform sequencing depth across donors, an assumption that may not hold. The classifier was reported to diagnose cytomegalovirus status with high specificity and sensitivity in both the original cohort and the validation cohort. In a later analysis, HLA-associated TCR beta chains were found to be more clonally expanded and to have lower generation probabilities than equally common non-associated chains. The 87-base-pair reads could not distinguish some IMGT-functional V segments, including TRBV6-2 and TRBV6-3, so those segments were excluded. A further reported finding was that TCR beta sequences accurately predicted the HLA-A and HLA-B alleles for most subjects in the first cohort. In a later analysis, the rate of TCR association differed among HLA loci, with DRB1 alleles having the most associated TCRs and HLA-C alleles having the fewest. Because counts were too low, about 18 rarely observed V segments, including chromosome 9 orphons, were excluded from the earlier analysis of several hundred of the donors. A cluster of highly shared sequence variants was judged likely to represent a technical artifact of the sequencing pipeline. Immune exposure information for the cohort was limited to CMV serostatus. Most TCR sequences were observed very rarely across donors, whereas some public TCRs were present in many individuals. Correlated functional status among segregating V segments might be attributable to linkage disequilibrium, but an unknown experimental factor could not be ruled out. Compared with the 666-donor mean, donors in an Asian-associated ancestry cluster had fewer N-insertions in productive TCRs, according to a later genetic analysis. When HLA alleles, especially DR and DQ, strongly co-occurred, TCR associations were difficult to assign to individual alleles. It was suggested by the authors that the approach could potentially be generalized to other disease states and immunological phenotypes. According to a later analysis, parvovirus B19, influenza, CMV and Epstein-Barr virus appeared linked to several top co-occurrence clusters.

The cohort was made up of 666 healthy bone marrow donors. At the time of sampling, every cohort member was nominally healthy, though immune exposures that went unrecorded were likely present. The donor tested CMV seropositive, placing the donor among the 289 seropositive members of the cohort. Every donor gave a peripheral blood sample, and the peripheral blood mononuclear cells from that sample were used for TCR beta sequencing. Genomic DNA extraction from the blood cell samples was performed with the Qiagen DNeasy Blood Extraction Kit. Notes on this clone: No antigen is known for it. No per-base quality is available; no much larger clone lies one base away.

This TCR was recovered from a man aged 50 to 59 in good health and CMV-seropositive. The sample was PBMCs. This chain joins TRBV19 to TRBJ2-5, and 9 junction bases match TRBD2. The DNA sequence is given as TGTGCCACCTCGATTGTGGCGGGAGGGCAGACCCAGTACTTC. The resulting protein is CATSIVAGGQTQYF.